A single sample is the source of the 24 T cell receptor beta chains below, sequenced in a study of monozygotic twins with inflammatory bowel disease. TCRdb reprocessed the 5' RACE reads and keeps a single row for each CDR3 protein, giving no DNA. The repertoire shows fewer than 550,000 distinct CDR3 sequences; the top ten hold approximately 2.3%. The material sequenced was blood. The receptor source for this set is a human donor with ulcerative colitis or Crohn's disease, or a healthy co-twin of an affected twin (not recorded which).

This CDR3 reads CASSEVSGRYGYTF. This chain connects TRBV6-1 to TRBJ1-2; TCRdb calls TRBD1, which cannot be checked without DNA. The germline V gene has CDR1 MNHNS and CDR2 SASEGT. CDR3 length equals 14 residues.

The V gene is TRBV27, the J gene TRBJ2-7; TCRdb indicates TRBD1, and absent DNA this call remains unverified. The CDR3 contains 13 residues. Looked up from germline, CDR1 is MNHEY and CDR2 is SMNVEV (reference sequence). CDR3 loop: CASSGDRGHEQYF.

V is TRBV10-3 and J is TRBJ1-2. This CDR3 spans 13 amino acids. Germline CDR1 is ENHRY and CDR2 is SYGVKD. CDR3 sequence: CAISDRTNYGYTF.

This chain links TRBV11-1 with TRBJ1-1; no DNA is available, so the TRBD1 call from TCRdb remains unchecked. Germline CDR1 SGHAT, CDR2 FQDESV (reference sequence). The CDR3 is 16 amino acids. CDR3 sequence: CASSSNAGGARTEAFF.

The rearrangement uses TRBV20-1 and TRBJ1-2. From germline, CDR1 is DFQATT and CDR2 SNEGSKA (reference sequence). This CDR3 has 13 amino acids. The CDR3 protein is CSASGSTSYGYTF.

The gene calls are TRBV27 and TRBJ2-5; no DNA is available, so the TRBD2 call from TCRdb remains unchecked. Germline CDR1 reads MNHEY; CDR2 reads SMNVEV (reference sequence). This CDR3 has 13 amino acids. This CDR3 reads CASSSSGWETQYF.

The chain has TRBV4-3 and TRBJ2-5; TCRdb's assignment of TRBD1 cannot be checked, as there is no DNA. The CDR3 has 15 amino acids. Germline V gives CDR1 LGHNA, CDR2 YSLEER. CDR3 protein: CASSQKSQGEETQYF.

This chain connects TRBV5-1 to TRBJ1-2; lacking DNA, the TRBD1 call made by TCRdb goes unchecked. The length of the CDR3 is 15 residues. The germline V gene has CDR1 SGHRS and CDR2 YFSETQ. This CDR3 is CASSSDRAKRAGYTF.

The chain links TRBV5-5 to TRBJ2-7; TCRdb indicates TRBD1, and absent DNA this call remains unverified. CDR3 size: 16 residues. Germline CDR1 is SGHKS and CDR2 is YYEKEE (reference sequence). This chain's CDR3 is CASSLASGIQGYEQYF.

V gene TRBV20-1 combines with J gene TRBJ2-7. CDR3 length: 11 residues. Germline values: CDR1 DFQATT, CDR2 SNEGSKA (reference sequence). CDR3 in amino acids: CSARDFQHQYF.

V usage is TRBV7-9 and J usage is TRBJ2-1; TCRdb's D call, TRBD1, is unchecked because there is no DNA. The CDR3 is 15 amino acids. Germline-derived CDR1 and CDR2 are SEHNR and FQNEAQ (reference sequence). The CDR3 spells CASSFPGVLRNEQFF.

The CDR3 spells CASSFGSRTEAFF. This chain uses TRBV12-3 or TRBV12-4 with TRBJ1-1; TCRdb's D gene call, TRBD1, goes unchecked for lack of DNA. The CDR3 is made up of 13 amino acids.

The CDR3 region is CSVEERTSTDTQYF. This chain connects TRBV29-1 to TRBJ2-3. This CDR3 has 14 amino acids. CDR1 and CDR2 (germline): SQVTM, ANQGSEA.

This chain connects TRBV10-2 to TRBJ1-6; TCRdb gives TRBD1 as the D gene, but with no DNA this cannot be confirmed. The CDR3 loop spans 18 amino acids. CDR1 WSHSY and CDR2 SAAADI come from the germline V gene. Here the CDR3 reads CASRKGTPPSSYNLPLHF.

The chain combines TRBV30 with TRBJ1-3. The CDR3 is 14 residues long. CDR1 is GTSNPN and CDR2 is SVGIG in the germline V gene (reference sequence). CDR3 in amino acids: CAWIPRLLGNTIYF. Using reference TRBV30 and TRBJ1-3 for the parts outside the CDR3, the full variable domain is SQTIHQWPATLVQPVGSPLSLECTVEGTSNPNLYWYRQAAGRGLQLLFYSVGIGQISSEVPQNLSASRPQDRQFILSSKKLLLSDSGFYLCAWIPRLLGNTIYFGEGSWLTVV.

The J gene is TRBJ2-3, the V gene TRBV20-1; TCRdb's D gene call, TRBD2, goes unchecked for lack of DNA. Germline V gene lookup returns CDR1 DFQATT and CDR2 SNEGSKA (reference sequence). There are 14 residues in the CDR3. The CDR3 loop reads CSAFLARSTDTQYF.

The chain joins TRBV15 to TRBJ2-2; TCRdb's D gene call, TRBD2, goes unchecked for lack of DNA. Germline assignment: CDR1 LNHNV and CDR2 YYDKDF (reference sequence). The CDR3 is made up of 20 amino acids. CDR3 residues: CATSRPIGSSGRRGAGELFF.

The chain is built from TRBV5-1 and TRBJ2-2. The CDR3 extends over 12 amino acids. Germline values: CDR1 SGHRS, CDR2 YFSETQ. The CDR3: CASGLKGGELFF. The full variable domain, in which reference TRBV5-1 and TRBJ2-2 provide the parts outside the CDR3, is KAGVTQTPRYLIKTRGQQVTLSCSPISGHRSVSWYQQTPGQGLQFLFEYFSETQRNKGNFPGRFSGRQFSNSRSEMNVSTLELGDSALYLCASGLKGGELFFGEGSRLTVL.

The rearrangement joins TRBV29-1 to TRBJ2-2. CDR3 length equals 13 residues. Germline CDR1 reads SQVTM; CDR2 reads ANQGSEA. The CDR3 is CSAEPRNTGELFF.

The chain links TRBV2 to TRBJ2-1. CDR1 is SNHLY, CDR2 FYNNEI, per germline. The CDR3 covers 12 residues. CDR3 loop: CASSEARNEQFF.

J is TRBJ2-1 and V is TRBV5-1. The CDR3 is 15 amino acids. Germline V CDR1 and CDR2: SGHRS, YFSETQ. CDR3 sequence reads: CASSLALLHGDEQFF.

The chain uses TRBV20-1 and TRBJ2-3; without DNA, the TCRdb call of TRBD1 cannot be checked. The germline gives CDR1 DFQATT, CDR2 SNEGSKA (reference sequence). This CDR3 comprises 15 residues. The CDR3 protein is CSARDGTGKADTQYF.

V gene TRBV11-2 combines with J gene TRBJ2-3; TCRdb calls TRBD2, which cannot be checked without DNA. Looked up from germline, CDR1 is SGHAT and CDR2 is FQNNGV. This CDR3 is built from 18 residues. The CDR3 spells CASSSLFSGGYSTDTQYF.

The chain joins TRBV9 to TRBJ2-3; TCRdb proposes TRBD1, but this gene call is untestable without DNA. The CDR3 runs 16 residues. Germline V gene lookup returns CDR1 SGDLS and CDR2 YYNGEE. CDR3 region: CASSVAGRGATDTQYF. Looking up the rest from reference TRBV9 and TRBJ2-3 gives the full variable domain: DSGVTQTPKHLITATGQRVTLRCSPRSGDLSVYWYQQSLDQGLQFLIQYYNGEERAKGNILERFSAQQFPDLHSELNLSSLELGDSALYFCASSVAGRGATDTQYFGPGTRLTVL.